Listed below are T cell receptor beta chains from one sample, sequenced in a study of blood T cell repertoires in COVID-19. Repertoires were generated with immunoSEQ multiplex PCR, while TCRdb's copy carries only in-frame clones and drops some. The sample lists fewer than 350,000 clones; 88% were seen once. Material for sequencing was PBMCs or T cells enriched from blood (not recorded which). The receptor set was obtained from a woman aged 30 to 39 who had been exposed to COVID-19. The CDR3 runs from the conserved cysteine through the conserved F or W. Each record gives: J gene, clone size, V gene, D gene, CDR3 DNA, CDR3 protein. The D gene is left open where the match is weak. Size tells how often a clone was seen (once, few, many) or the class of an expanded clone, and some rows leave it out.

TRBJ1-1,few,TRBV19,TRBD1,TGTGCCAGTAGCCCGGGACAGGGGGGAACAAAAGCTTTCTTT,CASSPGQGGTKAFF
TRBJ1-2,once,TRBV28,-,TGTGCCATACAGGGAGGGGTAAATCGTGGCTACACCTTC,CAIQGGVNRGYTF
TRBJ2-5,-,TRBV2,-,TGTGCCAGCAACTGGGAGGGGGAAGAGACCCAGTACTTC,CASNWEGEETQYF
TRBJ1-1,once,TRBV19,-,TGTGCCAGTAGTGTTAAGATCCAGGGTAGGACTGAAGCTTTCTTT,CASSVKIQGRTEAFF
TRBJ1-1,-,TRBV29-1,TRBD1,TGCAGCGCAAAACAGGGGGACCGCGGCACTGAAGCTTTCTTT,CSAKQGDRGTEAFF
TRBJ2-1,-,TRBV2,TRBD2,TGTGCCAGCAGGATCGGGACTAGCATAACTCCAACCTACAATGAGCAGTTCTTC,CASRIGTSITPTYNEQFF
TRBJ2-1,-,TRBV27,-,TGTGCCAGCAGTTTACGCAGCTACAATGAGCAGTTCTTC,CASSLRSYNEQFF
TRBJ1-5,-,TRBV5-1,-,TGCGCCAGCAGCTTGGGGTGGCAGAGCAATCAGCCCCAGCATTTT,CASSLGWQSNQPQHF
TRBJ2-1,-,TRBV7-3,TRBD1,TGTGCCAGCTCCACTCACCGGGACAGGGGGGGACATGAGCAGTTCTTC,CASSTHRDRGGHEQFF
TRBJ2-5,-,TRBV27,TRBD2,TGTGCCAGCAGTGGACTAGCCCTAGGGGAGACCCAGTACTTC,CASSGLALGETQYF
TRBJ2-3,-,TRBV7-9,-,TGTGCCAGCAGCTGGTTGGGACTTGGGCCAACAGATACGCAGTATTTT,CASSWLGLGPTDTQYF
TRBJ2-1,-,TRBV3-1/TRBV3-2,TRBD2,TGTGCCAGCAGCCAAGAGATCGGGACTAGGAGGGGGGGCCAGAACAATGAGCAGTTCTTC,CASSQEIGTRRGGQNNEQFF
TRBJ1-2,-,TRBV7-2,TRBD1,TGTGCCAGCAGCTTAGGGACAGGGGACCCGTTAGGTGGCTACACCTTC,CASSLGTGDPLGGYTF
TRBJ1-5,-,TRBV7-9,-,TGTGCCAGCAGCTCCCCCGGCGGGGTTGGCAATCAGCCCCAGCATTTT,CASSSPGGVGNQPQHF
TRBJ2-5,-,TRBV5-1,TRBD2,TGCGCCAGCAGCTTGGGCCCCATAGCGGGAGGGCCCGAGACCCAGTACTTC,CASSLGPIAGGPETQYF
TRBJ2-3,-,TRBV30,TRBD2,TGTGCCGGAGCGGGAGGGCTCACAGATACGCAGTATTTT,CAGAGGLTDTQYF
TRBJ2-7,-,TRBV28,TRBD1,TGTGCCAGCAGTTTATTACAGGGGTTTGAGCAGTACTTC,CASSLLQGFEQYF
TRBJ1-2,-,TRBV6-5,-,TGTGCCAGCACGGGGGGAGGGGCCTCTAACTATGGCTACACCTTC,CASTGGGASNYGYTF
TRBJ1-1,few,TRBV2,TRBD1,TGTGCCAGCAGTGCACAGGGGGTTGAGAACACTGAAGCTTTCTTT,CASSAQGVENTEAFF
TRBJ2-1,-,TRBV27,-,TGTGCCAGCAGTTTACGGAGGGGTGATGAGCAGTTCTTC,CASSLRRGDEQFF
TRBJ2-6,-,TRBV18,-,TGTGCCAGCTCAGCATACAGTTCCTCTGGGGCCAACGTCCTGACTTTC,CASSAYSSSGANVLTF
TRBJ2-4,-,TRBV19,-,TGTGCCAGTAAGCCAGGGCTAGCCAAAAACATTCAGTACTTC,CASKPGLAKNIQYF
TRBJ2-7,-,TRBV2,TRBD2,TGTGCCATGGGGACTAGCGGGACCTACGAGCAGTACTTC,CAMGTSGTYEQYF
TRBJ2-1,-,TRBV7-3,TRBD2,TGTGCCAGCAGCCGTCCACTTGGACTAGCGGGAGGGAATATGTTCTTC,CASSRPLGLAGGNMFF
TRBJ1-5,-,TRBV3-1/TRBV3-2,-,TGTGCCAGCAGCCAAGATAGCGGCAATCAGCCCCAGCATTTT,CASSQDSGNQPQHF
TRBJ2-2,once,TRBV15,-,TGTGCCACCAGCAGATCCCGTGCGGGCACCGGGGAGCTGTTTTTT,CATSRSRAGTGELFF
TRBJ1-1,-,TRBV5-1,-,TGCGCCAGCAGCTTGAACGGTGAAGCTTTCTTT,CASSLNGEAFF
TRBJ1-1,few,TRBV5-1,TRBD1,TGCGCCAGCAGCCCCTCCGGGACAGGGAACACTGAAGCTTTCTTT,CASSPSGTGNTEAFF
TRBJ1-6,-,TRBV28,-,TGTGCCAGCAGCTCAGGCGGGGTTAATTCACCCCTCCACTTT,CASSSGGVNSPLHF
TRBJ2-2,-,TRBV9,TRBD2,TGTGCCAGCAGCGTAGAAGGGAGGGGCGGCACCGGGGAGCTGTTTTTT,CASSVEGRGGTGELFF
TRBJ2-5,few,TRBV19,TRBD1,TGTGCCAGTAGTGAGGCCCTGAGACAGGGACGAGAGACCCAGTACTTC,CASSEALRQGRETQYF
TRBJ2-3,once,TRBV11-2,-,TGTGCCAGCAGCCCTCGGGACAAATACACAGATACGCAGTATTTT,CASSPRDKYTDTQYF
TRBJ2-7,-,TRBV28,TRBD2,TGTGCCTCTTGCACTAGCGGGAGTTTTTACGAGCAGTACTTC,CASCTSGSFYEQYF
TRBJ1-5,once,TRBV2,-,TGTGCCAGCACCCGGACAGAAAATAGCAATCAGCCCCAGCATTTT,CASTRTENSNQPQHF
TRBJ2-3,-,TRBV18,TRBD2,TGTGCCAGCTCACCACTAGCGGGAGATGCAGATACGCAGTATTTT,CASSPLAGDADTQYF
TRBJ2-3,-,TRBV3-1/TRBV3-2,-,TGTGCCAGCAGCCAAGCCTCAGATACGCAGTATTTT,CASSQASDTQYF
TRBJ1-4,-,TRBV18,TRBD1,TGTGCCAGCTCACAGGACCACAGGGGAACTAATGAAAAACTGTTTTTT,CASSQDHRGTNEKLFF
TRBJ2-5,-,TRBV11-2,-,TGTGCCAGCAGCTCACAGCTAACCCAGTACTTC,CASSSQLTQYF
TRBJ1-5,-,TRBV19,TRBD1,TGTGCCAGTAGTGGCCATAGGAGGGGGCGCCATCAGCCCCAGCATTTT,CASSGHRRGRHQPQHF
TRBJ1-6,-,TRBV27,TRBD1,TGTGCCAGCAGTGCGACAGGGTTTGGCTATAATTCACCCCTCCACTTT,CASSATGFGYNSPLHF
TRBJ2-5,-,TRBV11-2,-,TGTGCCAGCAGCTTAGGGCTAGCGAAAGAGACCCAGTACTTC,CASSLGLAKETQYF
TRBJ1-1,-,TRBV15,-,TGTGCCACCAGCAGTACAGGGTTAGCTTTCTTT,CATSSTGLAFF
TRBJ1-3,-,TRBV28,-,TGTGCCAGCAGCCCTGATCCTACCTCTGGAAACACCATATATTTT,CASSPDPTSGNTIYF